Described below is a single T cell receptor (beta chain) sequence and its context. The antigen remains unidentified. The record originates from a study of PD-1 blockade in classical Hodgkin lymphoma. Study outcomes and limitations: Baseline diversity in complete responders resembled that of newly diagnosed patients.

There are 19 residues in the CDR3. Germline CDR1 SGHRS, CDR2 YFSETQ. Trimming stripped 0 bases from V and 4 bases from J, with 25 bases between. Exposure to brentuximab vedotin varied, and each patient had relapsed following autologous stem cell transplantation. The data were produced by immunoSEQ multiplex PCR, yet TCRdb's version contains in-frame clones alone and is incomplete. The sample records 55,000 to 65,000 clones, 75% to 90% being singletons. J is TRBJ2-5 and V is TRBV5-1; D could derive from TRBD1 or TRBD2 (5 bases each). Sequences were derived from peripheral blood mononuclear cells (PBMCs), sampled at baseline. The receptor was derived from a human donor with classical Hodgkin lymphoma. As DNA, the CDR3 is TGCGCCAGCAGCTTGGATTCTATAGGGACGGCGACCCGAGGAGAGACCCAGTACTTC. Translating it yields CASSLDSIGTATRGETQYF.